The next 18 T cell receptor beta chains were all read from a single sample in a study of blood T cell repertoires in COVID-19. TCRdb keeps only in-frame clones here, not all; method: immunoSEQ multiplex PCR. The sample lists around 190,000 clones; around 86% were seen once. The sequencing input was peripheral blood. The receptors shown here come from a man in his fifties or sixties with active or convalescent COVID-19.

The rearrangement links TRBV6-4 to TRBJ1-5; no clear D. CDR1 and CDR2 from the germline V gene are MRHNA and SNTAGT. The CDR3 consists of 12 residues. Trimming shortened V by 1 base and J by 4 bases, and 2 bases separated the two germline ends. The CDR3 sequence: CASSDLNQPQHF. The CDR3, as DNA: TGTGCCAGCAGTGACTTAAATCAGCCCCAGCATTTT.

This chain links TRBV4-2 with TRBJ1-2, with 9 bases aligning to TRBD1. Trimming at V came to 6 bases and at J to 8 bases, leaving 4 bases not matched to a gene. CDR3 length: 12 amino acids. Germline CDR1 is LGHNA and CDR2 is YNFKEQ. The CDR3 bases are TGTGCCAGCAGGGAGGACAGGGGAGGCTACACCTTC. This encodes CASREDRGGYTF.

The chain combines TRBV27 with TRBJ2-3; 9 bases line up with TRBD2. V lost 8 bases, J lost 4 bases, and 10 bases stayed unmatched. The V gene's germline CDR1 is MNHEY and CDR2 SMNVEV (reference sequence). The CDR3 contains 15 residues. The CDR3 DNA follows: TGTGCCAGCCGGCAAGGGGCGGGAGGGCCAGATACGCAGTATTTT. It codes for CASRQGAGGPDTQYF.

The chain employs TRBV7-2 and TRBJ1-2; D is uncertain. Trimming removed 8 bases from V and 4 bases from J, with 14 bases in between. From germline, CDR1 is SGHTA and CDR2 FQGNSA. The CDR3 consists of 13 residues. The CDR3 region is CASRIGVGYGYTF. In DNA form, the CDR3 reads TGTGCCAGCCGGATCGGGGTTGGCTATGGCTACACCTTC.

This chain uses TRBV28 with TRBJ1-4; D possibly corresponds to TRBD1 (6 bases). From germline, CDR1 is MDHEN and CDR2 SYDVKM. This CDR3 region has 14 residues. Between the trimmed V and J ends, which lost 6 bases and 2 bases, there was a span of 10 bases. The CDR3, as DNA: TGTGCCAGCAGCAAACAGGGTACTAATGAAAAACTGTTTTTT. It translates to CASSKQGTNEKLFF.

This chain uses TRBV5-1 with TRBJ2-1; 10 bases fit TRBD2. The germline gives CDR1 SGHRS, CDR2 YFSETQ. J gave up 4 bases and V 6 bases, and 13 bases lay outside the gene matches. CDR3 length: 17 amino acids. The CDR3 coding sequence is TGCGCCAGCACCTTAGCGGGAGGAGGGGCTCTTTACAATGAGCAGTTCTTC. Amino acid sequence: CASTLAGGGALYNEQFF. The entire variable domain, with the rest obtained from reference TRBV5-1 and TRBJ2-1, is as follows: KAGVTQTPRYLIKTRGQQVTLSCSPISGHRSVSWYQQTPGQGLQFLFEYFSETQRNKGNFPGRFSGRQFSNSRSEMNVSTLELGDSALYLCASTLAGGGALYNEQFFGPGTRLTVL.

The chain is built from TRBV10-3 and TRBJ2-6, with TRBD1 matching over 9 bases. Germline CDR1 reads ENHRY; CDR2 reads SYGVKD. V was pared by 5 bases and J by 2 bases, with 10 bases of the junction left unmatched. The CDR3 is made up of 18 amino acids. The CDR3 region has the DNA TGTGCCATCAGTCAATCCACAGGGGGCGCGGCTGGGGCCAACGTCCTGACTTTC. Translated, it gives CAISQSTGGAAGANVLTF.

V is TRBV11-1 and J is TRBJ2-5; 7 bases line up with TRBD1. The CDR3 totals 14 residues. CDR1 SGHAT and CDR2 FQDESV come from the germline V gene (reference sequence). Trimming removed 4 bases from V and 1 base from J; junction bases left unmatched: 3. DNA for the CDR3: TGTGCCAGCAGCTCACAGGGGACCCAAGAGACCCAGTACTTC. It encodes CASSSQGTQETQYF. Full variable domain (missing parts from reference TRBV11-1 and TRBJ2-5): EAEVAQSPRYKITEKSQAVAFWCDPISGHATLYWYRQILGQGPELLVQFQDESVVDDSQLPKDRFSAERLKGVDSTLKIQPAELGDSAMYLCASSSQGTQETQYFGPGTRLLVL.

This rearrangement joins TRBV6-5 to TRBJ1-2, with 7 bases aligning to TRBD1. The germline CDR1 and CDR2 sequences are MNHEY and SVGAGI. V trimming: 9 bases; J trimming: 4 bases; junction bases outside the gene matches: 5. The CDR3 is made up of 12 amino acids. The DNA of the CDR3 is TGTGCCAGTCCGGGACAGACCTATGGCTACACCTTC. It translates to CASPGQTYGYTF.

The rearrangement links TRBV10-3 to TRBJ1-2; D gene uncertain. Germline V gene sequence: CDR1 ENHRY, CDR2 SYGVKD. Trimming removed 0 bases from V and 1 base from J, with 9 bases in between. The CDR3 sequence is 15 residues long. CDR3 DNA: TGTGCCATCAGTGAGTCTCCCCAAAATAACTATGGCTACACCTTC. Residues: CAISESPQNNYGYTF.

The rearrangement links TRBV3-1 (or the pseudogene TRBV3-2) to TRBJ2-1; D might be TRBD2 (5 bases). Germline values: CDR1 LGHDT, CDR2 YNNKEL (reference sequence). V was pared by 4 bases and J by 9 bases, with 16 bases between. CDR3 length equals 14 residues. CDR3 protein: CASSPHPDGGEQFF. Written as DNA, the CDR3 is TGTGCCAGCAGCCCACACCCGGACGGAGGTGAGCAGTTCTTC.

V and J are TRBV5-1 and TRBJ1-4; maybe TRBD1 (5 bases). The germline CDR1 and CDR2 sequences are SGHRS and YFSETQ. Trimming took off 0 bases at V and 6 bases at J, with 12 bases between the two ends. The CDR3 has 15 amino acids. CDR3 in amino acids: CASSLGDLGDEKLFF. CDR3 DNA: TGCGCCAGCAGCTTGGGGGACTTGGGGGATGAAAAACTGTTTTTT.

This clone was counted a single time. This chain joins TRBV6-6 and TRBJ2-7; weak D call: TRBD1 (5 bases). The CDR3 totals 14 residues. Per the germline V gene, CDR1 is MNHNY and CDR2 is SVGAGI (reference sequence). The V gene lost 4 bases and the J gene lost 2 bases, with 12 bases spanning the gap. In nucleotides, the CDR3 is TGTGCCAGCAGTTCCGGACACGTACCCTACGAGCAGTACTTC. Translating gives CASSSGHVPYEQYF.

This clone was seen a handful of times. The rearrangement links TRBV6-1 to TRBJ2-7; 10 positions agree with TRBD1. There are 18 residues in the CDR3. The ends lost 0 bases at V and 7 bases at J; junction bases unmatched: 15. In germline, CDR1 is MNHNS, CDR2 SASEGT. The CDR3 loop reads CASSEAVGGTGAPREQYF. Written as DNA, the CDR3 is TGTGCCAGCAGTGAAGCGGTAGGGGGGACAGGGGCCCCGAGGGAGCAGTACTTC.

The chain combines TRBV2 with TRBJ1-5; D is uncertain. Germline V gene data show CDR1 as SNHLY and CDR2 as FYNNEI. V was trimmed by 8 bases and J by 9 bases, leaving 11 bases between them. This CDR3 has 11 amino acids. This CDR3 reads CASVSYGPQHF. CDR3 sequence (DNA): TGTGCCAGCGTTTCCTACGGGCCCCAGCATTTT.

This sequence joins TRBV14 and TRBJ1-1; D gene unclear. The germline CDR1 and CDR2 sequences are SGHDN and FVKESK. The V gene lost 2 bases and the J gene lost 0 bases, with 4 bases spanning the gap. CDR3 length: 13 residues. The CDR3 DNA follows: TGTGCCAGCAGCCAACAGATGAACACTGAAGCTTTCTTT. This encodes CASSQQMNTEAFF.

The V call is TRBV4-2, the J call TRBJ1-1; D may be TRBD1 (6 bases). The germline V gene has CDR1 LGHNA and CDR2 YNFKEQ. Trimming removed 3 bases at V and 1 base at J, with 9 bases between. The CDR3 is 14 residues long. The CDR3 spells CASSHLTGNTEAFF. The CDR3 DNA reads TGTGCCAGCAGCCACTTGACAGGGAACACTGAAGCTTTCTTT.

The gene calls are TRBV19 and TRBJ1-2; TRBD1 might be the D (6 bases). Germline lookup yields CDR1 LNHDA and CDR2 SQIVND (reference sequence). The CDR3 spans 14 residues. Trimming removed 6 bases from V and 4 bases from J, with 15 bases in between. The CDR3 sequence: CASSPRTEGYGYTF. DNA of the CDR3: TGTGCCAGTAGCCCGAGGACAGAAGGCTATGGCTACACCTTC.